This paragraph covers one T cell receptor (beta chain) sequence. The antigen is not known. The CDR3 sequence is 15 residues long. Germline CDR1 MNHEY, CDR2 SMNVEV (reference sequence). Trimming took 0 bases from V and 2 from J; bases not matched to a gene: 3. The data originate from a study of cytomegalovirus exposure and HLA in healthy donors. PCR primers comprised 60 Vbeta and 13 Jbeta primers. The table came from immunoSEQ multiplex PCR; TCRdb's copy has only in-frame clones and leaves some out. This sample has around 170,000 clones, with about 81% found just once. Study results and caveats: Productive status was seen about 90% or about 30% of the time for most TCR beta V segments in an earlier analysis.

This clonotype was sampled from a woman aged 18-29 years in good health and CMV-seronegative. The sample was PBMCs. This chain links TRBV27 with TRBJ2-7; 8 bases agree with TRBD1. The CDR3 DNA is TGTGCCAGCAGTTTATCGGGACAGGTGACCTACGAGCAGTACTTC. Translation gives CASSLSGQVTYEQYF.